A single T cell receptor (beta chain) is shown here with its context. There is no known antigen for this receptor. It has no much larger one-base neighbor in the sample; base qualities were not kept. The cohort was made up of several hundred healthy bone marrow donors. All cohort members were sampled while nominally healthy, although unrecorded immune exposures were likely present. The donor was CMV seronegative and belonged to the group of 352 seronegative cohort members. A peripheral blood sample was collected from each donor, and TCR beta sequencing was performed on peripheral blood mononuclear cells. Genomic DNA extraction from the blood cell samples was performed with the Qiagen DNeasy Blood Extraction Kit. The data are from a study of cytomegalovirus exposure and HLA in healthy donors (TCRdb year 2017). Background for the entire study: In an earlier analysis of about 560 of the donors, 276 Gb of sequence data and 90 million to 130 million unique TCR beta sequences from 180 million or so T cells were reported. An early release that covered about 600 HLA-typed donors contained approximately 290 gigabases of sequencing data and tens of millions of unique TCR sequences. The genetic ancestry cluster associated with self-reported Caucasian donors included around four fifths of the roughly 400 genotyped donors. The study aimed to test whether signatures of past pathogen exposure could be identified by cataloging public T cell receptors. Using immunosequencing, the study profiled T cell repertoires from about 610 subjects and related those repertoires to cytomegalovirus serostatus. Besides the first cohort of roughly 700 subjects, a separate validation cohort made up of over 95 different subjects was used. High-throughput TCR immunosequencing, statistical association of individual TCRs with disease status, and machine learning were combined to predict cytomegalovirus infection status. In a later analysis, previously published TCR beta repertoires from 670 or so donors were re-analyzed and high-resolution HLA genotyping was added so that TCR occurrence patterns could be studied. In the later analysis, no new phenotypic data were used to find candidate immune exposures; instead, reliance was placed on TCR beta sequences and their occurrence across donors. In an earlier analysis of roughly 600 of the donors, high-throughput TCR beta sequencing was used to judge whether each TCR beta V gene segment behaved as functional or pseudogenic. Donor age, sex, ethnicity and CMV serostatus were compiled alongside the repertoire data. A later genetic analysis took genome-wide SNP genotypes for about three fifths of the 666 donors and used that subset as a discovery cohort. All discovery cohort repertoires had been generated on a single sequencing platform. Both class I and class II loci were covered by HLA typing, at four-digit resolution. The number of donors typed differed by locus, with 629-630 for A, B, C, DRB1 and DQB1, roughly 520 for DQA1, 600 to 610 for DPA1, and approximately 470 for DPB1. A few DR-DQ haplotypes were treated as single units for association and clustering because of strong linkage in the cohort. Among about 410 genotyped donors of the cohort, an average of roughly 230,000 unique TCR beta nucleotide sequences was sequenced per donor, of which about 19% were non-productive.

Library construction relied on the immunoSEQ multiplex PCR assay. A mixture of 60 forward primers for TCR Vbeta segments and 13 reverse primers for TCR Jbeta segments was used in the multiplex PCR. A multiplex PCR assay on genomic DNA amplified the CDR3 region of rearranged TCR beta genes. On the Illumina HiSeq System, the amplified TCR beta libraries were sequenced as 87-base-pair reads. Per the source publication's procedure: Across the roughly 670 repertoires, a later analysis counted 78 million or so unique TCR beta chains, around 10 million of which were shared by at least two donors. Raw reads were error-corrected and collapsed into unique sequences by a nearest-neighbor algorithm in which closely related sequences were merged to remove PCR and sequencing errors. To assign V, D and J gene segments, CDR3 sequences were aligned to IMGT reference sequences. For a sequence to be retained, at least a six-nucleotide match to both a V gene segment and a J gene segment was required. A rearrangement counted as productive if the CDR3 had no stop codons and remained in frame with V and J, and every other rearrangement counted as non-productive. Following IMGT convention, CDR3 was defined as the stretch from the second conserved V-encoded cysteine to the conserved J-encoded phenylalanine. The earlier analysis of about 560 of the donors excluded any sequence lacking an unambiguous match to a single V gene segment. In an earlier analysis of roughly 500 of the donors, V segments were called functional above 56.7% productive rearrangements and were called segregating when the between-donor standard deviation exceeded 5%. To diagnose cytomegalovirus status from the catalog of TCR beta chain sequences, a statistical classification framework was built. A later analysis assigned V and J genes by comparing TCR nucleotide sequences with IMGT/GENE-DB human TR gene sequences. The TCRdist pipeline was used in a later analysis to assign CDR3 sequences and most-parsimonious VDJ recombination scenarios. A later analysis defined each TCR beta chain by its CDR3 amino acid sequence plus V-gene family, and excluded reads lacking a unique V-gene family. As a way to deal with suspected cross-contamination and a sequencing artifact, a later analysis dropped hundreds of nucleotide sequences that were highly shared and had low generation probability. A later analysis calculated a clonal expansion index for each public chain from normalized within-repertoire ranks of inferred template counts. In a later analysis, generation probabilities were computed using a VDJ recombination model fitted to out-of-frame rearrangements, and the results were checked against IGoR. In a later analysis, hypergeometric tests were used to score TCR-TCR, TCR-HLA and TCR-CMV co-occurrence, with a repertoire-size bias correction applied to TCR pairs. A later analysis estimated false discovery rates by permuting HLA or CMV assignments 20 times. In a later analysis, co-occurring TCRs were grouped with DBSCAN, and TCRdist sequence similarity was added when clustering was performed within HLA-allele-positive subsets. Co-occurrence clustering excluded repertoires with fewer than 30,000 or more than 120,000 public chains, plus five with anomalous nucleotide sharing. Here the immuneACCESS table is served through TCRdb, limited to in-frame sequences with V and J called. Missing clones are a known gap in these copies; in checked studies unresolved V genes cover under half, and the rest lacks a known reason. For V, J and clone size, that table is used; D and trimming come from the DNA. Within this sample are 70,000 or so clones, with 80% to 90% of them counted one time only. 2% of the sample lies in the top ten.

Study-level results and caveats: Because counts were too low, 15 or so rarely observed V segments, including chromosome 9 orphons, were excluded from the earlier analysis of about 500 of the donors. Because HLA typing was missing for some donors at each locus, association tests included only the typed subset. Cytomegalovirus status was reported to be diagnosed by the classifier with high specificity and sensitivity in both the original and validation cohorts. Roughly uniform sequencing depth across donors was assumed in presence/absence analyses, although this assumption may not hold. A total of 164 TCR beta chains were listed by the study as associated with cytomegalovirus. It was suggested by the authors that the approach could potentially be generalized to other disease states and immunological phenotypes. Only TCR beta chains were sequenced in this cohort, and the absence of alpha or paired-chain data limited detectable features. In a later analysis, TCR association rates were found to vary across HLA loci, with the most associated TCRs seen for DRB1 alleles and the fewest for HLA-C alleles. Correlated functional status among segregating V segments might be attributable to linkage disequilibrium, but an unknown experimental factor could not be ruled out. A later genetic analysis reported fewer N-insertions in productive TCRs among donors in an Asian-associated ancestry cluster than the approximately 670-donor mean. A further reported finding was that TCR beta sequences accurately predicted the HLA-A and HLA-B alleles for most subjects in the first cohort. A cluster of highly shared sequence variants was judged likely to be a technical artifact of the sequencing pipeline. According to a later analysis, parvovirus B19, influenza, CMV and Epstein-Barr virus appeared linked to several top co-occurrence clusters. Because the 87-base-pair reads could not distinguish some IMGT-functional V segments, including TRBV6-2 and TRBV6-3, those segments were excluded. In an earlier analysis of 587 of the donors, most TCR beta V segments appeared in productive rearrangements about 87% or about 30% of the time, broadly matching IMGT annotations. When HLA alleles, especially DR and DQ, strongly co-occurred, TCR associations were difficult to assign to individual alleles. Most CMV-associated TCR beta chains appeared to be HLA-restricted in a later analysis, and the HLA associations seemed to be driven largely by CMV exposure. Most TCR sequences were seen in very few donors, while some public TCRs were found in many individuals. In vitro tests confirmed that a few of the cytomegalovirus-associated TCR beta chains recognize cytomegalovirus antigens. A later genetic analysis associated a missense DCLRE1C variant with V-gene and J-gene trimming of TCR beta chains, and an independent cohort replicated the association. A later analysis associated about 17,000 TCR beta sequences with specific HLA alleles at a false discovery rate of 0.05. A later analysis found that HLA-associated TCR beta chains were more clonally expanded and had lower generation probabilities than equally common non-associated chains. For the cohort, immune exposure information was limited to CMV serostatus.

V is reduced by 2 bases and J by 6 bases, leaving a spacing of 5 bases between them. In the germline V gene (reference sequence), CDR1 corresponds to DFQATT and CDR2 to SNEGSKA. The CDR3 sequence holds 11 residues, the cysteine and phenylalanine included. The sequence is cut down to CDR3 DNA, 33 bases in frame from base 1. Sequenced material: PBMCs. The sequence was collected from a woman aged 25 to 39 in good health and CMV-seronegative. The V and J segments used are TRBV20-1 and TRBJ1-3; confidence is insufficient to name the D gene. The CDR3 sequence is CSARPQNTIYF. In nucleotide form, the sequence is TGCAGTGCTAGACCCCAAAACACCATATATTTT.